This TCR beta chain was obtained from a study of CD8 T cells in ankylosing spondylitis. Overall study results and limits: Matched synovial fluid from ankylosing spondylitis patients was reported to be enriched for disease-linked clones.

TCRdb re-derived calls from the 5' RACE reads in MiXCR, one entry per CDR3 protein. Among 100,000 to 150,000 distinct CDR3 sequences listed, 9.3% were seen once. Notes on this clonotype: As yet, its antigen is unknown. This could be a read error, since a much larger clone is one nucleotide away.

The trim removed 4 bases at V and 12 bases at J, leaving 16 bases unmatched. Looked up from germline, CDR1 is SGHRS and CDR2 is YFSETQ. The CDR3 totals 15 residues. This clonotype was obtained from a male donor with ankylosing spondylitis or in good health (not recorded which). The gene calls are TRBV5-1 and TRBJ2-1; 7 bases agree with TRBD1. Sequences were obtained from blood, either unsorted or a sorted T cell fraction (not recorded which). CDR3 residues: CASSGATGPLDAQFF. The DNA of the CDR3 is TGCGCCAGCAGCGGAGCGACAGGGCCCTTGGATGCGCAGTTCTTC. Variable domain in full (rest from reference TRBV5-1 and TRBJ2-1): KAGVTQTPRYLIKTRGQQVTLSCSPISGHRSVSWYQQTPGQGLQFLFEYFSETQRNKGNFPGRFSGRQFSNSRSEMNVSTLELGDSALYLCASSGATGPLDAQFFGPGTRLTVL.